The entry that follows covers one TCR beta chain sequence. Its antigen is not yet known. No base qualities exist here, and no much larger clone lies one base off it. Trimming takes 1 base from V and 8 bases from J, and the germline ends sit 20 bases apart. The germline V gene encodes CDR1 SGHTA and CDR2 FQGNSA. The CDR3 runs 16 amino acids, cysteine and phenylalanine included. The only DNA kept is the CDR3, 48 bases in frame from the first base. For sequencing of the TCRbeta CDR3 region, genomic DNA was extracted from the sorted cells. The immunoSEQ Assay was used for sequencing of TCRbeta CDR3 regions. TCRdb carries this immuneACCESS record with in-frame sequences only. Its versions omit some clonotypes, under half of them owing to an unresolved V gene in the studies checked, with the rest unexplained. Present in this sample are over 55,000 clones, 80% to 95% of which were seen just once. Roughly 2.4% of the sample is held by the ten biggest clonotypes.

The sample belongs to a study of OX40 agonist ivuxolimab in advanced cancers. Study-wide context: Ivuxolimab was an agonistic, fully human IgG2 monoclonal antibody directed against OX40 (CD134), a costimulatory receptor. Of the approximately 50 dose-escalation patients, hepatocellular carcinoma was present in around 19, melanoma in approximately 15, renal cell carcinoma in 9 and head and neck cancer in 9. Partial responses occurred in three dose-escalation patients: two with cutaneous melanoma and one with hepatocellular carcinoma. Intravenous ivuxolimab was administered to patients every 2 weeks at six dose levels: 0.01, 0.1, 0.3, 1.5, 3 and 10 mg/kg. In the dose-escalation cohort, around four fifths of patients were male, and the mean age was roughly 56 years with a range of about 20 to 90. Patients were allowed to have had prior anti-PD-1, anti-PD-L1 or anti-CTLA-4 therapy, and roughly two fifths of the dose-escalation patients had been treated with checkpoint inhibitors. The monotherapy dose-escalation portion (N of about 50 patients) of the phase I ivuxolimab trial is reported in the paper. The point of sequencing TCRbeta in the periphery was to test whether ivuxolimab changed TCR sequence diversity and drove clonal T-cell expansion. General findings and caveats noted by the study authors: Which antigens the clonally expanded peripheral T cells were specific for was not determined. In the 0.1-3.0 mg/kg groups, partial responders were among the patients with the lowest normalized peripheral clonal expansion, particularly in CD8+ T cells. Low levels of normalized T-cell clonal expansion were also seen in some patients who did not respond. After ivuxolimab, expanded clones were on average more numerous among CD8+ T cells than among CD4+ T cells. Clonal expansion of both CD4+ and CD8+ blood T cells was observed from baseline to week 6 at doses 0.1 to 3.0 mg/kg.

The trial excluded patients who had a history of autoimmune disease or who were on systemic immunosuppression. Peripheral blood for TCR sequencing was drawn from every dose cohort at baseline, at cycle 4 day 1 and at cycle 7 day 1. Samples came from an open-label, multicenter, first-in-human phase I dose-escalation trial of ivuxolimab. Adults with locally advanced or metastatic melanoma, renal cell carcinoma, hepatocellular carcinoma or head and neck squamous cell carcinoma were enrolled in the trial. Before TCR sequencing, CD4+ T cells and CD8+ T cells were sorted from peripheral blood as separate populations.

Here the sequenced sample was CD4+ or CD8+ T cells sorted from blood, taken in a trial of the OX40 agonist ivuxolimab. The rearranged chain carries TRBV7-2 and TRBJ1-1; a confident D gene designation cannot be given. This receptor was identified in an adult with an advanced solid tumor such as melanoma, head and neck, liver or kidney cancer. The nucleotide sequence reads as follows: TGTGCCAGCAGCTTAGAACCCACGGGGTTGGGTGGGGAAGCTTTCTTT. It translates as CASSLEPTGLGGEAFF.